The present entry profiles one T cell receptor beta chain with its context. The data originate from a study of blood T cell repertoires in COVID-19. Produced via immunoSEQ multiplex PCR; TCRdb's table is partial and in-frame only. Of about 50,000 clones detected, roughly three quarters appear once; the ten largest clones hold around 20%. What was sequenced was peripheral blood. The origin of this receptor is a man aged 45-65 years with active or convalescent COVID-19.

The CDR3 region has the DNA TGTGCCAGCAGTGGAGGGATCGGCGAAAAACTGTTTTTT. Amino acid sequence: CASSGGIGEKLFF. The V call is TRBV2, the J call TRBJ1-4; D remains unclear. The germline gives CDR1 SNHLY, CDR2 FYNNEI. V gave up 4 bases and J gave up 8 bases, with 11 bases separating them. CDR3 length: 13 residues. The full variable domain, in which reference TRBV2 and TRBJ1-4 provide the parts outside the CDR3, is EPEVTQTPSHQVTQMGQEVILRCVPISNHLYFYWYRQILGQKVEFLVSFYNNEISEKSEIFDDQFSVERPDGSNFTLKIRSTKLEDSAMYFCASSGGIGEKLFFGSGTQLSVL.